A selection of T cell receptor beta chains follows, all from one sample in a study of blood T cell repertoires in COVID-19. The method was immunoSEQ multiplex PCR; TCRdb's version includes in-frame clones alone and lacks a portion of them. Of a few hundred thousand clones listed, roughly 90% are singletons. Sequencing was carried out using peripheral blood. All receptors come from a woman younger than 45 with COVID-19, enrolled during active disease. Both conserved end residues are trimmed from each CDR3. The order of the fields is CDR3 protein, clone size, D gene, V gene, J gene. The D gene is left open where the match is weak. Rows give clone size only sometimes, using once, few, many, or a class for an expanded clone.

cdr3_aa: ASRGQVSKNIQY; clone_size: -; d_call: -; v_call: TRBV19; j_call: TRBJ2-4
cdr3_aa: ASSMAGLTYNEQF; clone_size: -; d_call: -; v_call: TRBV19; j_call: TRBJ2-1
cdr3_aa: ASSEALGSYEQY; clone_size: -; d_call: -; v_call: TRBV2; j_call: TRBJ2-7
cdr3_aa: ASSREEGLFEQY; clone_size: -; d_call: TRBD2; v_call: TRBV6-5; j_call: TRBJ2-7
cdr3_aa: ASSQGGGYGYT; clone_size: -; d_call: TRBD1; v_call: TRBV7-9; j_call: TRBJ1-2
cdr3_aa: SVGAKGVANYGYT; clone_size: -; d_call: -; v_call: TRBV29-1; j_call: TRBJ1-2
cdr3_aa: ASRTPTVNYGYT; clone_size: -; d_call: -; v_call: TRBV28; j_call: TRBJ1-2
cdr3_aa: ASSQETGGGGYT; clone_size: -; d_call: -; v_call: TRBV3-1/TRBV3-2; j_call: TRBJ1-2
cdr3_aa: ASSFGGRDNEQF; clone_size: -; d_call: -; v_call: TRBV11-2; j_call: TRBJ2-1
cdr3_aa: ASSLERPGQGAGKLF; clone_size: -; d_call: TRBD1; v_call: TRBV7-9; j_call: TRBJ1-4
cdr3_aa: SADRGETQY; clone_size: -; d_call: TRBD1; v_call: TRBV20-1; j_call: TRBJ2-5
cdr3_aa: ASSGDRSTNEKLF; clone_size: -; d_call: TRBD1; v_call: TRBV19; j_call: TRBJ1-4
cdr3_aa: ASSGTSGGTQETQY; clone_size: -; d_call: TRBD2; v_call: TRBV27; j_call: TRBJ2-5
cdr3_aa: ASSLGEGSYNSPLH; clone_size: once; d_call: -; v_call: TRBV7-8; j_call: TRBJ1-6
cdr3_aa: SASRTPSGGAYFNEQF; clone_size: -; d_call: TRBD2; v_call: TRBV20-1; j_call: TRBJ2-1
cdr3_aa: SVDTGRGTGGYT; clone_size: -; d_call: -; v_call: TRBV29-1; j_call: TRBJ1-2
cdr3_aa: ASRNQGVTGGYT; clone_size: -; d_call: TRBD1; v_call: TRBV27; j_call: TRBJ1-2
cdr3_aa: ASSRARRQAGTDTQY; clone_size: -; d_call: -; v_call: TRBV6-2/TRBV6-3; j_call: TRBJ2-3
cdr3_aa: ASSSRGWVNTEAF; clone_size: -; d_call: -; v_call: TRBV7-8; j_call: TRBJ1-1
cdr3_aa: ASSPGQGNTEAF; clone_size: -; d_call: TRBD1; v_call: TRBV5-4; j_call: TRBJ1-1
cdr3_aa: ASRERIVNSYNEQF; clone_size: few; d_call: -; v_call: TRBV19; j_call: TRBJ2-1
cdr3_aa: ASSYSSDTQY; clone_size: -; d_call: -; v_call: TRBV7-2; j_call: TRBJ2-3
cdr3_aa: ASSPPRQGPYNEQF; clone_size: few; d_call: TRBD1; v_call: TRBV7-9; j_call: TRBJ2-1
cdr3_aa: ASRRDRVSGYT; clone_size: -; d_call: TRBD1; v_call: TRBV7-9; j_call: TRBJ1-2
cdr3_aa: ASSLVTGLGGYT; clone_size: -; d_call: -; v_call: TRBV27; j_call: TRBJ1-2
cdr3_aa: ASSFIDEQF; clone_size: -; d_call: -; v_call: TRBV5-4; j_call: TRBJ2-1
cdr3_aa: ASILTGGNQPQH; clone_size: -; d_call: TRBD1; v_call: TRBV28; j_call: TRBJ1-5
cdr3_aa: ASSKTSGGHQSELF; clone_size: once; d_call: TRBD2; v_call: TRBV2; j_call: TRBJ2-2
cdr3_aa: ASSWDRANSPLH; clone_size: -; d_call: TRBD1; v_call: TRBV27; j_call: TRBJ1-6
cdr3_aa: ASSMRSIGNTEAF; clone_size: -; d_call: -; v_call: TRBV19; j_call: TRBJ1-1
cdr3_aa: ASSLGSGVGGLY; clone_size: once; d_call: -; v_call: TRBV7-9; j_call: TRBJ2-4
cdr3_aa: ASSPSGQGVETQY; clone_size: -; d_call: TRBD1; v_call: TRBV11-3; j_call: TRBJ2-5
cdr3_aa: ASSLPDKVGLAGTGELF; clone_size: -; d_call: TRBD2; v_call: TRBV23-1; j_call: TRBJ2-2
cdr3_aa: ATSLLMGHEKTEAF; clone_size: -; d_call: -; v_call: TRBV10-3; j_call: TRBJ1-1
cdr3_aa: ASSLVSRQANTGELF; clone_size: -; d_call: -; v_call: TRBV7-8; j_call: TRBJ2-2
cdr3_aa: ASSLQLAGGPLSTDTQY; clone_size: -; d_call: TRBD2; v_call: TRBV7-2; j_call: TRBJ2-3
cdr3_aa: ASSLTGNTEAF; clone_size: -; d_call: -; v_call: TRBV7-7; j_call: TRBJ1-1
cdr3_aa: ASSLEGGASEQY; clone_size: few; d_call: -; v_call: TRBV5-1; j_call: TRBJ2-7
cdr3_aa: ASSLLGAEHRSGNTIY; clone_size: few; d_call: -; v_call: TRBV28; j_call: TRBJ1-3
cdr3_aa: ASSATGGSYEQY; clone_size: -; d_call: TRBD1; v_call: TRBV9; j_call: TRBJ2-7
cdr3_aa: ASSPTGQVRYGYT; clone_size: -; d_call: -; v_call: TRBV27; j_call: TRBJ1-2
cdr3_aa: ASSLNRMEGYT; clone_size: -; d_call: -; v_call: TRBV6-2/TRBV6-3; j_call: TRBJ1-2
cdr3_aa: ASRIRGGGTEAF; clone_size: -; d_call: -; v_call: TRBV19; j_call: TRBJ1-1
cdr3_aa: ASSQGASGNTIY; clone_size: -; d_call: TRBD1; v_call: TRBV6-6; j_call: TRBJ1-3
cdr3_aa: ASSDRGPTNSPLH; clone_size: -; d_call: -; v_call: TRBV19; j_call: TRBJ1-6
cdr3_aa: ASSYSAGRNTGELF; clone_size: -; d_call: -; v_call: TRBV6-5; j_call: TRBJ2-2
cdr3_aa: ASTPTPPVGYT; clone_size: once; d_call: -; v_call: TRBV19; j_call: TRBJ1-2
cdr3_aa: ATSRDRTGGDSYGYT; clone_size: -; d_call: TRBD1; v_call: TRBV15; j_call: TRBJ1-2
cdr3_aa: ASSLGPSGITDTQY; clone_size: -; d_call: TRBD2; v_call: TRBV11-2; j_call: TRBJ2-3
cdr3_aa: ASSFSGTANTGELF; clone_size: -; d_call: TRBD1; v_call: TRBV7-2; j_call: TRBJ2-2
cdr3_aa: ASSFRGGQGAYEQY; clone_size: -; d_call: TRBD1; v_call: TRBV7-2; j_call: TRBJ2-7
cdr3_aa: ASSQDGQAYEQY; clone_size: few; d_call: -; v_call: TRBV4-3; j_call: TRBJ2-7
cdr3_aa: ASSPPPGIPYNEQF; clone_size: few; d_call: -; v_call: TRBV18; j_call: TRBJ2-1
cdr3_aa: ASSQGRGSSYGYT; clone_size: few; d_call: -; v_call: TRBV4-3; j_call: TRBJ1-2